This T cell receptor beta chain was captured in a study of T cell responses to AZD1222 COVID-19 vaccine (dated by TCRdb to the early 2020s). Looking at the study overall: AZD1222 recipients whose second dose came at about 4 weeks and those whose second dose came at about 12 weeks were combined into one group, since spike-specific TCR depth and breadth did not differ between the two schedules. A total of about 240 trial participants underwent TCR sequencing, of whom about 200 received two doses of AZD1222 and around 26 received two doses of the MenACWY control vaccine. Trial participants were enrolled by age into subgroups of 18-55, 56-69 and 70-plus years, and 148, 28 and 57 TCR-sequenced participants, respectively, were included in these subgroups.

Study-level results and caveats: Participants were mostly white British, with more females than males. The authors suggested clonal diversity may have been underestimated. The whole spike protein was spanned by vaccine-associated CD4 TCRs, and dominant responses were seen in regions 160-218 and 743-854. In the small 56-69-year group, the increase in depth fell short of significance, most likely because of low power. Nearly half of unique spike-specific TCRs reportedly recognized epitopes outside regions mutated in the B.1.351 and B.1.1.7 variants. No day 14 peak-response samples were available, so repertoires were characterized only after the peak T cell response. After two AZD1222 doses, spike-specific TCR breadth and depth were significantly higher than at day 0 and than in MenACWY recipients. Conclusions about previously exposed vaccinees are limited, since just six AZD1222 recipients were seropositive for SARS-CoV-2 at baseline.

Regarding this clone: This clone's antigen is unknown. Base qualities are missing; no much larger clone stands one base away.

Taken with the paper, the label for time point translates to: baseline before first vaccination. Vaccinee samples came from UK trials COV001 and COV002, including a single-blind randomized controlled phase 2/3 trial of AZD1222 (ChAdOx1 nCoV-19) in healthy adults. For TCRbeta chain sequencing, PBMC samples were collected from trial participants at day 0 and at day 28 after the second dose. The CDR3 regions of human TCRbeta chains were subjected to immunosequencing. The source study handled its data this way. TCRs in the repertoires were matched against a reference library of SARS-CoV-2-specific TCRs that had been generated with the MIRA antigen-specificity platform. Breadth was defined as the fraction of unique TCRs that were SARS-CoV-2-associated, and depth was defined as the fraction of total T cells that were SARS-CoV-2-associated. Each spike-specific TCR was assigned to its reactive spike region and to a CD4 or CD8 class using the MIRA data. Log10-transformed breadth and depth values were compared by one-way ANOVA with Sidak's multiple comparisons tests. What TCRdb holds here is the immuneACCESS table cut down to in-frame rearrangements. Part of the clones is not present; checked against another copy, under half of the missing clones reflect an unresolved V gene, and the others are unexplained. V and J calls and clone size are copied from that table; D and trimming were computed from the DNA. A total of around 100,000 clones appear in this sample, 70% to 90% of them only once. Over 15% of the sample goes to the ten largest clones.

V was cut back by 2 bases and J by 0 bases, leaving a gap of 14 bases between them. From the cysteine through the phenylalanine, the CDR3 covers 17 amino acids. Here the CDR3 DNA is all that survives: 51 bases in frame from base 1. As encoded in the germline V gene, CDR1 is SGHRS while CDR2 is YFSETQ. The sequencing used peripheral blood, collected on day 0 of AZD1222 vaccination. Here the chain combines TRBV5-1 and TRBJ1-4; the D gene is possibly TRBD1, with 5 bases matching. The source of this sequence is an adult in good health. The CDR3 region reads CASSLEPQGATNEKLFF. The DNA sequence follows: TGCGCCAGCAGCTTAGAGCCGCAGGGTGCAACTAATGAAAAACTGTTTTTT. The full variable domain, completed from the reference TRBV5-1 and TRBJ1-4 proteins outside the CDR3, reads KAGVTQTPRYLIKTRGQQVTLSCSPISGHRSVSWYQQTPGQGLQFLFEYFSETQRNKGNFPGRFSGRQFSNSRSEMNVSTLELGDSALYLCASSLEPQGATNEKLFFGSGTQLSVL.